A selection of T cell receptor beta chains follows, all from one sample in a study of blood T cell repertoires in COVID-19. Here immunoSEQ multiplex PCR was the method, and the copy in TCRdb shows in-frame clones only, minus some. The sample contains about 280,000 clones, under 90% of which appear only once. Material: PBMCs or T cells enriched from blood (not recorded which). These receptors were obtained from a woman aged 55-75 years who had recovered from COVID-19. CDR3s include the opening cysteine and the closing phenylalanine or tryptophan. The D gene is left open where the match is weak. The size field is filled for only some rows; it gives once, few, many or a size class.

clone_size: -
d_call: -
j_call: TRBJ2-7
v_call: TRBV5-4
cdr3_length: 13
cdr3_nt: TGTGCCAGCAGCCAAACGGGGGCCTACGAGCAGTACTTC
cdr3_aa: CASSQTGAYEQYF

clone_size: -
d_call: -
j_call: TRBJ1-1
v_call: TRBV27
cdr3_length: 13
cdr3_nt: TGTGCCAGCAGTCCCCACCGAGCCCTGGAGGCTTTCTTT
cdr3_aa: CASSPHRALEAFF

clone_size: -
d_call: -
j_call: TRBJ1-4
v_call: TRBV28
cdr3_length: 15
cdr3_nt: TGTGCCAGCAGGAAAACGGGGGGACGGCGGGAAAAACTGTTTTTT
cdr3_aa: CASRKTGGRREKLFF

clone_size: -
d_call: -
j_call: TRBJ1-1
v_call: TRBV20-1
cdr3_length: 11
cdr3_nt: TGCAGTGCTAGAGAGAGCACTGAAGCTTTCTTT
cdr3_aa: CSARESTEAFF

clone_size: -
d_call: -
j_call: TRBJ2-7
v_call: TRBV28
cdr3_length: 13
cdr3_nt: TGTGCCAGCAGTTTATCACAGGGCTACGAGCAGTACTTC
cdr3_aa: CASSLSQGYEQYF

clone_size: -
d_call: TRBD1
j_call: TRBJ2-6
v_call: TRBV27
cdr3_length: 17
cdr3_nt: TGTGCCAGCAGCCCCGGACAGGGAATTGCTGGGGCCAACGTCCTGACTTTC
cdr3_aa: CASSPGQGIAGANVLTF

clone_size: -
d_call: TRBD2
j_call: TRBJ2-1
v_call: TRBV25-1
cdr3_length: 17
cdr3_nt: TGTGCCAGCAGTCGGACTAGCGGGAGAGGGGGGTACAATGAGCAGTTCTTC
cdr3_aa: CASSRTSGRGGYNEQFF

clone_size: -
d_call: -
j_call: TRBJ1-1
v_call: TRBV6-4
cdr3_length: 15
cdr3_nt: TGTGCCAGCCCTCCCCGGGGGGGGGCAGACACTGAAGCTTTCTTT
cdr3_aa: CASPPRGGADTEAFF

clone_size: -
d_call: TRBD2
j_call: TRBJ2-1
v_call: TRBV9
cdr3_length: 17
cdr3_nt: TGTGCCAGCAGCCTTTTTTCTCGTGCCGGGACTAGCGGTGAGCAGTTCTTC
cdr3_aa: CASSLFSRAGTSGEQFF

clone_size: once
d_call: TRBD1
j_call: TRBJ1-6
v_call: TRBV6-5
cdr3_length: 16
cdr3_nt: TGTGCCAGCAGTTACGGACAGGGGGCCGTTAATTCACCCCTCCACTTT
cdr3_aa: CASSYGQGAVNSPLHF

clone_size: -
d_call: -
j_call: TRBJ1-1
v_call: TRBV5-1
cdr3_length: 13
cdr3_nt: TGCGCCAGCAGTTGGACAAGTAACACTGAAGCTTTCTTT
cdr3_aa: CASSWTSNTEAFF

clone_size: -
d_call: TRBD1
j_call: TRBJ2-7
v_call: TRBV27
cdr3_length: 16
cdr3_nt: TGTGCCAGCAGAACCCTCGGACAGGGGGCGAGGAACGAGCAGTACTTC
cdr3_aa: CASRTLGQGARNEQYF

clone_size: once
d_call: TRBD2
j_call: TRBJ2-1
v_call: TRBV11-3
cdr3_length: 18
cdr3_nt: TGTGCCAGCAGCTTAGGGAGAAGCAGCGGGGGTTTTCACAATGAGCAGTTCTTC
cdr3_aa: CASSLGRSSGGFHNEQFF

clone_size: -
d_call: TRBD2
j_call: TRBJ2-2
v_call: TRBV7-6
cdr3_length: 14
cdr3_nt: TGTGCCAGCAGCAGGACTAGCGGCACCGGGGAGCTGTTTTTT
cdr3_aa: CASSRTSGTGELFF

clone_size: few
d_call: -
j_call: TRBJ2-3
v_call: TRBV11-3
cdr3_length: 13
cdr3_nt: TGTGCCAGCAGCCAGGGGAGCACAGATACGCAGTATTTT
cdr3_aa: CASSQGSTDTQYF

clone_size: -
d_call: -
j_call: TRBJ1-3
v_call: TRBV27
cdr3_length: 15
cdr3_nt: TGTGCCAGCAGTTTAGGAGGGAGCTCTGGAAACACCATATATTTT
cdr3_aa: CASSLGGSSGNTIYF

clone_size: -
d_call: TRBD2
j_call: TRBJ2-2
v_call: TRBV5-4
cdr3_length: 16
cdr3_nt: TGTGCCAGCAGCTTGTTACTAGCGGGGAACACCGGGGAGCTGTTTTTT
cdr3_aa: CASSLLLAGNTGELFF

clone_size: -
d_call: -
j_call: TRBJ1-6
v_call: TRBV12-3/TRBV12-4
cdr3_length: 12
cdr3_nt: TGTGCCAGCAGCTCAGGGAATTCACCCCTCCACTTT
cdr3_aa: CASSSGNSPLHF

clone_size: -
d_call: -
j_call: TRBJ2-7
v_call: TRBV7-9
cdr3_length: 16
cdr3_nt: TGTGCCAGCAGCTTACCCCGGGGGATTAGCTCCTACGAGCAGTACTTC
cdr3_aa: CASSLPRGISSYEQYF

clone_size: -
d_call: -
j_call: TRBJ1-1
v_call: TRBV5-1
cdr3_length: 14
cdr3_nt: TGCGCCAGCAGCCCCCGTGGCGGGAAGGTTATAGCTTTCTTT
cdr3_aa: CASSPRGGKVIAFF

clone_size: -
d_call: -
j_call: TRBJ2-1
v_call: TRBV7-2
cdr3_length: 13
cdr3_nt: TGTGCCAGCAGCACCGGGGTGTACAATGAGCAGTTCTTC
cdr3_aa: CASSTGVYNEQFF

clone_size: -
d_call: -
j_call: TRBJ2-1
v_call: TRBV5-1
cdr3_length: 13
cdr3_nt: TGCGCCAGCCGCGAAACGTCCTACAATGAGCAGTTCTTC
cdr3_aa: CASRETSYNEQFF

clone_size: few
d_call: -
j_call: TRBJ1-4
v_call: TRBV9
cdr3_length: 15
cdr3_nt: TGTGCCAGCAGCGCGGGGGGAGGGATTAATGAAAAACTGTTTTTT
cdr3_aa: CASSAGGGINEKLFF

clone_size: -
d_call: TRBD1
j_call: TRBJ1-2
v_call: TRBV3-1/TRBV3-2
cdr3_length: 18
cdr3_nt: TGTGCCAGCAGCCATCGAAACTACAGGGGGCGGAGGGACTATGGCTACACCTTC
cdr3_aa: CASSHRNYRGRRDYGYTF

clone_size: -
d_call: TRBD1
j_call: TRBJ1-3
v_call: TRBV9
cdr3_length: 15
cdr3_nt: TGTGCCAGCAGGGGGGACAGGGGTTCTGGAAACACCATATATTTT
cdr3_aa: CASRGDRGSGNTIYF

clone_size: -
d_call: TRBD1
j_call: TRBJ1-4
v_call: TRBV30
cdr3_length: 14
cdr3_nt: TGTGCCTGGAGTGGTGGGACAGGGATCCAAAAACTGTTTTTT
cdr3_aa: CAWSGGTGIQKLFF

clone_size: -
d_call: -
j_call: TRBJ1-3
v_call: TRBV9
cdr3_length: 15
cdr3_nt: TGTGCCAGCAGCGTAGGCGGGGTTGGTGGAAACACCATATATTTT
cdr3_aa: CASSVGGVGGNTIYF

clone_size: -
d_call: -
j_call: TRBJ1-4
v_call: TRBV4-1
cdr3_length: 16
cdr3_nt: TGCGCCAGCAGCCAAGGGGGCGCGGGAGCTAATGAAAAACTGTTTTTT
cdr3_aa: CASSQGGAGANEKLFF

clone_size: -
d_call: TRBD2
j_call: TRBJ2-7
v_call: TRBV18
cdr3_length: 14
cdr3_nt: TGTGCCAGCTCACCGGAGACTAGCGGAAATCGGCAGTACTTC
cdr3_aa: CASSPETSGNRQYF

clone_size: once
d_call: TRBD2
j_call: TRBJ2-1
v_call: TRBV6-5
cdr3_length: 16
cdr3_nt: TGTGCCAGCAGTTCCCTATGGAAGCGGGAGGACAATGAGCAGTTCTTC
cdr3_aa: CASSSLWKREDNEQFF

clone_size: -
d_call: -
j_call: TRBJ1-3
v_call: TRBV30
cdr3_length: 13
cdr3_nt: TGTGCCTGGGGACACTTCTCTGGAAACACCATATATTTT
cdr3_aa: CAWGHFSGNTIYF

clone_size: -
d_call: TRBD1
j_call: TRBJ1-4
v_call: TRBV10-3
cdr3_length: 14
cdr3_nt: TGTGCCATCAGACCCGGGACAGGGGAAGGAAAACTGTTTTTT
cdr3_aa: CAIRPGTGEGKLFF

clone_size: -
d_call: TRBD1
j_call: TRBJ2-3
v_call: TRBV30
cdr3_length: 13
cdr3_nt: TGTGCCTGGAGGACAGGGGGAACAGATACGCAGTATTTT
cdr3_aa: CAWRTGGTDTQYF

clone_size: -
d_call: -
j_call: TRBJ1-2
v_call: TRBV7-9
cdr3_length: 14
cdr3_nt: TGTGCCAGCAGCTTAGGAAGAGGGGAGGATGGCTACACCTTC
cdr3_aa: CASSLGRGEDGYTF

clone_size: -
d_call: TRBD2
j_call: TRBJ2-1
v_call: TRBV3-1/TRBV3-2
cdr3_length: 15
cdr3_nt: TGTGCCAGCAGCCATGGGGGACTAGTTTCTTCTGAGCAGTTCTTC
cdr3_aa: CASSHGGLVSSEQFF

clone_size: -
d_call: TRBD2
j_call: TRBJ2-5
v_call: TRBV4-1
cdr3_length: 16
cdr3_nt: TGCGCCAGCAGCCAAGCGGGAGGCCCTAACTGGGAGACCCAGTACTTC
cdr3_aa: CASSQAGGPNWETQYF

clone_size: -
d_call: TRBD1
j_call: TRBJ1-5
v_call: TRBV15
cdr3_length: 15
cdr3_nt: TGTGCCACCAGCCCGACAGGGGATAGCAATCAGCCCCAGCATTTT
cdr3_aa: CATSPTGDSNQPQHF

clone_size: -
d_call: -
j_call: TRBJ1-2
v_call: TRBV4-1
cdr3_length: 12
cdr3_nt: TGCGCCAGCAGCCAAGACCTGAGTGGCTACACCTTC
cdr3_aa: CASSQDLSGYTF

clone_size: -
d_call: -
j_call: TRBJ2-1
v_call: TRBV29-1
cdr3_length: 11
cdr3_nt: TGCAGCGTTGGCAGGGACTATGAGCAGTTCTTC
cdr3_aa: CSVGRDYEQFF

clone_size: -
d_call: -
j_call: TRBJ1-3
v_call: TRBV7-8
cdr3_length: 15
cdr3_nt: TGTGCCAGCAGCTTAGGACAAGTGGTCGGAAACACCATATATTTT
cdr3_aa: CASSLGQVVGNTIYF